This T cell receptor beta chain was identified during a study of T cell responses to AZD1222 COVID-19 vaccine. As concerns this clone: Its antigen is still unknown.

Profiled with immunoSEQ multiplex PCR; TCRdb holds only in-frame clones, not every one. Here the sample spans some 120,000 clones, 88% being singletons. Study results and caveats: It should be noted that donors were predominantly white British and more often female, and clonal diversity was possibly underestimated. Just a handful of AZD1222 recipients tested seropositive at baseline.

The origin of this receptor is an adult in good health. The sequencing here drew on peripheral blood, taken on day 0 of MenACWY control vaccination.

CDR3 in DNA: TGTGCCAGTAGTATAGAAGGGCCTCAAAAACTGTTTTTT. Its protein is CASSIEGPQKLFF. The chain has TRBV19 and TRBJ1-4, with unresolved D. The CDR3 loop spans 13 amino acids. Germline CDR1 LNHDA, CDR2 SQIVND (reference sequence). The V gene lost 0 bases and the J gene lost 9 bases, with 8 bases spanning the gap.